The sequence of this T cell receptor beta chain was determined in a study of T cells after yellow fever vaccination. As to this clonotype: What it recognizes is unknown. Mismatch with germline at one junction end may stem from a read error.

Study results and caveats: At 96% for CD4 and approximately 88% for CD8, most primary-vaccination clones showed up again after the booster.

Germline V gene data show CDR1 as LGHDT and CDR2 as YNNKEL (reference sequence). The CDR3 runs 15 residues. Universal primer sites and UMIs were introduced during 5'RACE template-switching synthesis of TCR cDNA. TCRdb used MiXCR to reprocess the 5' RACE reads, holding one entry per CDR3 protein. The table shows 200,000 to 300,000 distinct CDR3 sequences, with over 10% occurring only once. This sequence originates from a young man who received the YFV17D yellow fever vaccine. The V gene is TRBV3-1, the J gene TRBJ2-1, with D perhaps being TRBD1 or TRBD2 (5 bases each). The specimen comprised CD4+ T cells sorted from PBMCs, sampled 45 days after the yellow fever booster vaccination. The CDR3 sequence is CATSLPGGSYNEQFF. CDR3 nucleotide sequence: TGTGCCACCAGCCTCCCTGGGGGCTCCTACAATGAGCAGTTCTTC.